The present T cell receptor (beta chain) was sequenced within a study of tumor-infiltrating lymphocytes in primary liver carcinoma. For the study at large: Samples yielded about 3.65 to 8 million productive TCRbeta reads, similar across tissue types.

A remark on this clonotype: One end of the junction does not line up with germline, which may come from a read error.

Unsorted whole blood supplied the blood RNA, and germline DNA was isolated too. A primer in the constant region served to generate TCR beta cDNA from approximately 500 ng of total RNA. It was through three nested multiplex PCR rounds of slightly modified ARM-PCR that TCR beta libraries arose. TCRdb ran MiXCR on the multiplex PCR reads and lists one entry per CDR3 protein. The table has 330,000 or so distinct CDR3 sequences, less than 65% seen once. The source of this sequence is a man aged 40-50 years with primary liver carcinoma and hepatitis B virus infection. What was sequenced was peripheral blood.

In DNA form, the CDR3 reads TGCGCCAGCAGCTTAAAATCGACCTATGGCTACACCTTC. Translating it yields CASSLKSTYGYTF. The V call is TRBV11-2, the J call TRBJ1-2; D gene ambiguous. The CDR3 is 13 amino acids. Germline loops: CDR1 SGHAT, CDR2 FQNNGV.